The clone carrying this T cell receptor beta chain was picked up a small number of times. The CDR3 runs 16 residues. V lost 8 bases to trimming and J lost 2 bases; unmatched junction nucleotides: 10. The sample originates from a study of early T cells in non-severe SARS-CoV-2 infection. Unique molecular identifiers tagged individual cDNA molecules. TCRdb reanalysed the 5' RACE reads using MiXCR and keeps one entry per CDR3 protein. The sample has about 48,000 distinct CDR3 sequences, about 7.4% seen once. Sequencing used whole blood. The genes are TRBV12-3 or TRBV12-4 and TRBJ2-1; 9 bases align to TRBD2. The TCR sequence derives from an adult who was a healthcare worker with PCR-confirmed SARS-CoV-2 infection or an uninfected control (not recorded which). The CDR3 region has the DNA TGTGCCAGCTCAGAGCAACTAGCGGGCACCTACAATGAGCAGTTCTTC. It translates to CASSEQLAGTYNEQFF.